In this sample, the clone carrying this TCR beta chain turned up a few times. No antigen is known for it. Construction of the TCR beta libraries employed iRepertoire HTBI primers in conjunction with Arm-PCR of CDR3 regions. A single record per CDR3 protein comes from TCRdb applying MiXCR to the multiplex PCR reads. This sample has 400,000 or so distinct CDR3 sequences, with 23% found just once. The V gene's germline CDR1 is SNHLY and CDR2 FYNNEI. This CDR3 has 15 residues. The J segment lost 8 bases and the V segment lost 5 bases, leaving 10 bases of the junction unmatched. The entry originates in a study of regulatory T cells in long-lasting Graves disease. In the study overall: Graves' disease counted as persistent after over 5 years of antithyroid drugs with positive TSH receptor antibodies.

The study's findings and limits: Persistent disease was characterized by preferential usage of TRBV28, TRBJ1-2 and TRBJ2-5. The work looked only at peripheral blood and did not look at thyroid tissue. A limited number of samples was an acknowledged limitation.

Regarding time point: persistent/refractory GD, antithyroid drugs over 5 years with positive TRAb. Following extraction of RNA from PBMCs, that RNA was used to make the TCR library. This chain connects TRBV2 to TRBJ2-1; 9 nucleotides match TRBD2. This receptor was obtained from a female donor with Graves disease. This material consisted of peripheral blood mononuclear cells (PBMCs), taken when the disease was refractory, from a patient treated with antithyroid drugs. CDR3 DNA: TGTGCCAGCAGTTGGCGCGGGAGGGCCCCCGATGAGCAGTTCTTC. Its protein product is CASSWRGRAPDEQFF.